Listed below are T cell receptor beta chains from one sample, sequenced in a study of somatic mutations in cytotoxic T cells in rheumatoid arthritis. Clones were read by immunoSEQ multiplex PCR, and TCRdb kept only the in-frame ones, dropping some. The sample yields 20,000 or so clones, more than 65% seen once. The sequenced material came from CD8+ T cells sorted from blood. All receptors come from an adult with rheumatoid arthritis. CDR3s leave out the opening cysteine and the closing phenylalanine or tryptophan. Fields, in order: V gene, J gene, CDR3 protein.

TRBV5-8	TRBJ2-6	ASMRPSTQSRANVLT
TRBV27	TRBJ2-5	ASSPGQGGRETQY
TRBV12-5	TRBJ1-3	ASGLALGSPGGNTIY
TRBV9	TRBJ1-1	ASSVMVDGNTEAF
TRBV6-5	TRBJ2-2	ASKTGTLNTGELF
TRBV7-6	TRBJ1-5	ASSPGTGLYQPQH
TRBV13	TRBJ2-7	ASSPWGEGAYEQY
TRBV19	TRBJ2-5	ASSLDKTEYQETQY
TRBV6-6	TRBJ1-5	ASSPSDSNQPQH
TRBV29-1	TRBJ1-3	SVEDRSGSGNTIY
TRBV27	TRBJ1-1	ASSKSGTEAF
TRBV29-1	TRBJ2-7	SVEAQTYEQY
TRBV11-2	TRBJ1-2	ASSLGGSGGLAGYT
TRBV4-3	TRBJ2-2	ASGLQGAGGELF
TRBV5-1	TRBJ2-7	ASSLETGRAIEQY
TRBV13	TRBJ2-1	ASSLAGGLYNEQF
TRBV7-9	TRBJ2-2	ASSFSTGTLNTGELF